The clone carrying this T cell receptor (beta chain) was observed a single time. The data are from a study of shared clonotypes between healthy human individuals. Study-level information: Three plates each covered CD4 naive and memory; CD8 naive two, CD8 memory one.

The DNA input per sorted-subset replicate PCR was roughly 210 ng, corresponding to around 30,000 T cell genomes. Profiled with immunoSEQ multiplex PCR; TCRdb holds only in-frame clones, not every one. The data contain about 770,000 clones, approximately 77% of them singletons. Germline assignment: CDR1 SNHLY and CDR2 FYNNEI. Trimming took 8 bases from V and 3 from J, leaving 10 bases between them. This CDR3 comprises 13 residues. The V call is TRBV2, the J call TRBJ1-4; a possible D gene is TRBD1 (6 bases). The TCR originated in a woman aged 25 to 39 in good health. The sample was memory CD4+ T cells sorted from blood. The subset is: CD45RA-negative fraction. The CDR3 protein is CASSQGPNEKLFF. CDR3 DNA sequence: TGTGCCAGCTCCCAGGGGCCTAATGAAAAACTGTTTTTT.